A single sample is the source of the 23 T cell receptor beta chains below, sequenced in a study of blood T cells in healthy people across ages (dated by TCRdb to about 2015). Library generation was performed with 5' RACE. The instrument given in TCRdb is Illumina HiSeq 2500. A second PCR of about 6 to 11 cycles was performed with a sample-barcoded 5' primer and a J-beta primer mix. TCRdb handled the public reads itself, with Q25 trimming in fastp and clone calling in MiXCR, and kept productive beta chains. Rows with one shared CDR3 protein collapse into an entry with the most common genes and DNA. The sample records 700,000 to 850,000 distinct CDR3 sequences, about 34% of which are singletons. The biggest ten clones account for 13% of the sample. The specimen was blood. These receptors were taken from a man aged 18-30 years in good health.

This clonotype was observed a few times. The rearrangement joins TRBV4-1 to TRBJ2-5; 10 positions agree with TRBD1. J gave up 2 bases and V 0 bases, and 9 bases lay outside the gene matches. The germline CDR1 and CDR2 sequences are MGHRA and YSYEKL. There are 18 residues in the CDR3. This CDR3 is CASSQDIPGQGTQETQYF. For the CDR3, the DNA is TGCGCCAGCAGCCAAGATATACCGGGACAGGGGACACAAGAGACCCAGTACTTC.

The V gene is TRBV28, the J gene TRBJ1-5; D is ambiguous. The CDR3 consists of 13 residues. The germline V and J ends were trimmed by 6 bases and 7 bases, with 13 bases remaining between them. CDR1 and CDR2 (germline): MDHEN, SYDVKM. The CDR3 nucleotides are TGTGCCAGCAGCCCTGGGTTCGGGCAGCCCCAGCATTTT. Protein product: CASSPGFGQPQHF.

This clonotype has ten or more counts. The gene calls are TRBV12-3 or TRBV12-4 and TRBJ1-6; 7 bases align to TRBD1. The CDR3 contains 16 residues. The trim removed 6 bases at V and 1 base at J, leaving 6 bases unmatched. The CDR3 region has the DNA TGTGCCAGCAGGAGGGACAGCCGGTCCTATAATTCACCCCTCCACTTT. Amino acid sequence: CASRRDSRSYNSPLHF.

In the case of this clonotype: The junction departs from germline at one end; a sequencing error may be responsible. The rearrangement links TRBV7-6 to TRBJ2-1; 8 nucleotides align to TRBD1. This CDR3 comprises 15 residues. Germline-derived CDR1 and CDR2 are SGHVS and FNYEAQ. The CDR3 sequence: CARSSTGAPYNEQFF. The CDR3 coding sequence is TGTGCCAGAAGCTCGACAGGGGCTCCCTACAATGAGCAGTTCTTC.

The V and J genes are TRBV13 and TRBJ2-4; no reliable D call. This CDR3 has 15 residues. V lost 5 bases, J lost 2 bases, and 13 bases lay in between. The germline CDR1 and CDR2 sequences are PRHDT and FYEKMQ (reference sequence). The CDR3 DNA sequence: TGTGCCAGCAGCCCCGCAGACGTGACCAAAAACATTCAGTACTTC. The encoded protein is CASSPADVTKNIQYF.

There are a few counts of this clonotype. CDR3 in amino acids: CSARPAANTGELFF. The CDR3 nucleotides are TGCAGTGCAAGACCCGCCGCGAACACCGGGGAGCTGTTTTTT. V is TRBV20-1 and J is TRBJ2-2; D remains ambiguous. Germline V gives CDR1 DFQATT, CDR2 SNEGSKA (reference sequence). The CDR3 runs 14 residues. V was shortened by 6 bases and J by 0 bases, with 11 bases between the two germline ends.

Only a few counts were recorded for this clonotype. The J gene is TRBJ2-7, the V gene TRBV4-3; 7 bases fit TRBD2. J lost 7 bases, V lost 4 bases, and 16 bases had no gene match. Germline-derived CDR1 and CDR2 are LGHNA and YSLEER. The CDR3 contains 16 residues. In DNA, the CDR3 is TGCGCCAGCAGCCCCCCGGGAGCGGGGATCTCCAATGAGCAGTACTTC. Its protein is CASSPPGAGISNEQYF.

The chain joins TRBV12-3 or TRBV12-4 to TRBJ1-1; 11 nucleotides align to TRBD1. This CDR3 spans 18 amino acids. V lost 6 bases and J lost 1; bases outside the gene matches: 13. The CDR3 here is CASSHNLGTGGGNTEAFF. The CDR3 DNA sequence: TGTGCCAGCAGCCACAATCTCGGGACAGGGGGAGGGAACACTGAAGCTTTCTTT.

In the case of this clonotype: A clone one base away is much larger, so this may be a read error. The V and J genes are TRBV7-6 and TRBJ2-1; TRBD1 is a possible D gene (6 bases). This CDR3 region has 15 residues. Germline loops: CDR1 SGHVS, CDR2 FNYEAQ. The V end lost 0 bases, the J end lost 4 bases, and 10 bases lay between the germline ends. The CDR3 here is CASSLASRGYNEQFF. The CDR3, as DNA: TGTGCCAGCAGCTTAGCTAGCAGGGGTTACAATGAGCAGTTCTTC.

The chain has TRBV6-1 and TRBJ1-5; 7 bases fit TRBD1. The CDR3 contains 15 residues. With V trimmed by 8 bases and J by 3 bases, 10 bases remained unmatched. Germline V lookup: CDR1 MNHNS, CDR2 SASEGT. Written as DNA, the CDR3 is TGTGCCAGCGTACAGGGGATGACTCACAATCAGCCCCAGCATTTT. Translated: CASVQGMTHNQPQHF.

The chain joins TRBV7-4 to TRBJ1-5, with TRBD1 matching over 8 bases. This CDR3 has 17 residues. Germline V gene lookup returns CDR1 SGHVT and CDR2 SQSDAQ. V shed 5 bases, J shed 1 base, and the junction held 10 bases outside the gene matches. This CDR3 is CASSLDREGLSNQPQHF. The CDR3 coding sequence is TGTGCCAGCAGCCTGGACAGGGAGGGGCTGAGCAATCAGCCCCAGCATTTT. The variable domain in full, with the rest retrieved from reference TRBV7-4 and TRBJ1-5, is GAGVSQSPRYKVAKRGRDVALRCDSISGHVTLYWYRQTLGQGSEVLTYSQSDAQRDKSGRPSGRFSAERPERSVSTLKIQRTEQGDSAVYLCASSLDREGLSNQPQHFGDGTRLSIL.

Only a few counts were recorded for this clonotype. The V call is TRBV4-1, the J call TRBJ1-4, with 8 bases that match TRBD1. CDR1 and CDR2 from the germline V gene are MGHRA and YSYEKL. CDR3 length equals 18 residues. The V gene end was trimmed by 0 bases and the J gene end by 2 bases; junction bases not matched to a gene: 8. CDR3 region: CASSQEGDRGLTNEKLFF. For the CDR3, the DNA is TGCGCCAGCAGCCAAGAAGGTGACAGGGGACTTACTAATGAAAAACTGTTTTTT.

This clonotype was counted a few times. The chain is built from TRBV6-6 and TRBJ1-5; the match to TRBD1 covers 7 bases. J was trimmed by 2 bases and V by 6 bases; bases with no gene match: 4. CDR1 is MNHNY and CDR2 is SVGAGI in the germline V gene (reference sequence). This CDR3 spans 14 amino acids. The CDR3 sequence is CASRVTGGNQPQHF. CDR3 sequence (DNA): TGTGCCAGCAGGGTTACAGGGGGCAATCAGCCCCAGCATTTT.

This clonotype showed up just a few times. This chain connects TRBV2 to TRBJ2-7; D call uncertain. The CDR3 contains 11 residues. Trimming removed 7 bases from V and 4 bases from J, with 8 bases in between. Germline V gives CDR1 SNHLY, CDR2 FYNNEI. This CDR3 reads CASTLGYEQYF. DNA of the CDR3: TGTGCCAGCACCCTCGGGTACGAGCAGTACTTC.

This clonotype was recorded many times. The chain links TRBV5-1 to TRBJ2-1; the match to TRBD2 covers 9 bases. This CDR3 spans 15 amino acids. With V trimmed by 0 bases and J by 4 bases, 2 bases remained unmatched. The germline V gene encodes CDR1 SGHRS and CDR2 YFSETQ. CDR3 bases: TGCGCCAGCAGCTTGGGCAGCGGGGGGTACAATGAGCAGTTCTTC. It is translated as CASSLGSGGYNEQFF.

This chain links TRBV6-1 with TRBJ1-1; 7 bases line up with TRBD1. The J segment lost 2 bases and the V segment lost 5 bases, leaving 5 bases of the junction unmatched. The CDR3 runs 14 residues. The germline CDR1 and CDR2 sequences are MNHNS and SASEGT. As DNA, the CDR3 is TGTGCCAGCAGTAAAGACAGGGTTAACACTGAAGCTTTCTTT. This sequence encodes CASSKDRVNTEAFF.

To note about this clonotype: This may be a read error, as it is one base from a much larger clone. This chain connects TRBV12-3 or TRBV12-4 to TRBJ2-3; D not resolved. CDR3 size: 12 residues. V was pared by 4 bases and J by 7 bases, with 9 bases between. The CDR3: CASSSGSHTQYF. CDR3 in DNA: TGTGCCAGCAGTTCCGGCTCTCATACGCAGTATTTT.

The chain links TRBV4-3 to TRBJ2-4; TRBD1 matches at 8 bases. The CDR3 covers 16 residues. Germline CDR1 is LGHNA and CDR2 is YSLEER. After removal of 1 base from V and 3 bases from J, the junction contained 5 bases not matched to a gene. CDR3 loop: CASSQARQGFKNIQYF. The CDR3 DNA reads TGCGCCAGCAGCCAAGCCCGACAGGGGTTCAAAAACATTCAGTACTTC.

The gene calls are TRBV7-2 and TRBJ2-3; TRBD2 agrees at 9 bases. V shed 5 bases, J shed 8 bases, and the junction held 8 bases outside the gene matches. The CDR3 has 14 amino acids. Germline-derived CDR1 and CDR2 are SGHTA and FQGNSA. The CDR3 DNA sequence: TGTGCCAGCAGCGCGAATAGCGGGGGTGCTACGCAGTATTTT. Protein product: CASSANSGGATQYF.

The chain carries TRBV29-1 and TRBJ2-7; D unresolved. The length of the CDR3 is 11 residues. The V gene's germline CDR1 is SQVTM and CDR2 ANQGSEA. V lost 4 bases to trimming and J lost 4 bases, with 8 bases between them. The DNA of the CDR3 is TGCAGCGTTGTTGGGGAATACGAGCAGTACTTC. It encodes CSVVGEYEQYF.

This rearrangement joins TRBV20-1 to TRBJ2-4, with D tentatively TRBD2 (7 bases). Germline CDR1 and CDR2: DFQATT and SNEGSKA (reference sequence). Trimming removed 4 bases from V and 0 bases from J, with 19 bases in between. This CDR3 is 17 amino acids long. Here the CDR3 reads CSAKGGDATTAKNIQYF. CDR3 bases: TGCAGTGCTAAGGGGGGGGATGCGACTACAGCCAAAAACATTCAGTACTTC.

This clonotype was counted many times. J is TRBJ2-7 and V is TRBV27, with 8 bases fitting TRBD1. The CDR3 contains 15 residues. V lost 4 bases, J lost 0 bases, and 5 bases stayed unmatched. Germline CDR1 is MNHEY and CDR2 is SMNVEV (reference sequence). CDR3 in DNA: TGTGCCAGCAGTTCGCGGACAGGGAGCTCCTACGAGCAGTACTTC. Its translation: CASSSRTGSSYEQYF.

The chain uses TRBV9 and TRBJ1-1; D is unclear. Trimming shortened V by 0 bases and J by 7 bases, and 19 bases separated the two germline ends. The germline gives CDR1 SGDLS, CDR2 YYNGEE. The CDR3 is 16 amino acids. The CDR3 coding sequence is TGTGCCAGCAGCGTAGCACCGGACGGCCGGAGCGGTGAAGCTTTCTTT. Translation: CASSVAPDGRSGEAFF.